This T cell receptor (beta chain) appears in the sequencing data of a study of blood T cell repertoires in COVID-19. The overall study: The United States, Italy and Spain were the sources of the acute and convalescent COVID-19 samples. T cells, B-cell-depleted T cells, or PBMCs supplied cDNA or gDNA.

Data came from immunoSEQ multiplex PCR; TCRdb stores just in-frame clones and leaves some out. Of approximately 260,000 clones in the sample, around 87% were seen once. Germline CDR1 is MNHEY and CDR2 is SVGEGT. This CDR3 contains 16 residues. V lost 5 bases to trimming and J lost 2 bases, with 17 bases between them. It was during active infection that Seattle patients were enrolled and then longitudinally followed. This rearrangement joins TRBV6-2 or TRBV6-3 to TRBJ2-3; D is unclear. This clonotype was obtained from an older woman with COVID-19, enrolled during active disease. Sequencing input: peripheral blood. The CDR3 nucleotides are TGTGCCAGCAGTCAGTCGTCGATCTTGAACACAGATACGCAGTATTTT. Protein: CASSQSSILNTDTQYF.